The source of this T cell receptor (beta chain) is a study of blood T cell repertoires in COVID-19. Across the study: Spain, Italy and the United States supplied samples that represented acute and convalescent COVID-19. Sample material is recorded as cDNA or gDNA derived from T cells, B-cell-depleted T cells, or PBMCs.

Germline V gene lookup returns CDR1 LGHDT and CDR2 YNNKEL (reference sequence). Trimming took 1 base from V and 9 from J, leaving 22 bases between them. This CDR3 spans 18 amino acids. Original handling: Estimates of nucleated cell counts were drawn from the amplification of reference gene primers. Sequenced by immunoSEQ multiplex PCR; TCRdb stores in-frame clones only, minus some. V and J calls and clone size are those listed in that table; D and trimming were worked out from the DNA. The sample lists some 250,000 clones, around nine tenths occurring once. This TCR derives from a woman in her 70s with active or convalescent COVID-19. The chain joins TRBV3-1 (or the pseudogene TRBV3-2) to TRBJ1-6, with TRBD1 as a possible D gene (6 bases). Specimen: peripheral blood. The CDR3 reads CASSQAPGQRGRSSPLHF. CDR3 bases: TGTGCCAGCAGCCAAGCCCCAGGACAGCGCGGGCGGTCTTCACCCCTCCACTTT.